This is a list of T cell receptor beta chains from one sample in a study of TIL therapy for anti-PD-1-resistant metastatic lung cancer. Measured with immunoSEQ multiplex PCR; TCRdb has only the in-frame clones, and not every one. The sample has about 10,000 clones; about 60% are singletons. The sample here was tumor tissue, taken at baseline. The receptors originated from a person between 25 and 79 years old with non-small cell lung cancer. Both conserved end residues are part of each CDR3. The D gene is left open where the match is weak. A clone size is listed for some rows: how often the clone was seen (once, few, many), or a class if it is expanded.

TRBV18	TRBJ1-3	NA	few	CASSKIRGTSGNTIYF
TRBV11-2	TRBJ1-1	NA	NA	CASSFSNTEAFF
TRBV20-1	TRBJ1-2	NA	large	CSARAGLSYTF
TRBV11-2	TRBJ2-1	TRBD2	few	CASSLGLAGRGSYNEQFF
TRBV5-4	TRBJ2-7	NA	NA	CASSSGPNYEQYF
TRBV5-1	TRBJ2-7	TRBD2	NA	CASSLGLAGGLHEQYF
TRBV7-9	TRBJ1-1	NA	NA	CASSFLGQFTEAFF
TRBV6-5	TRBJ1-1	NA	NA	CASSYSETHPEAFF
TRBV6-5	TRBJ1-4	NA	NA	CASSLDSNEKLFF
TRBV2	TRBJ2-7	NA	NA	CASRSPESGKIPYEQYF
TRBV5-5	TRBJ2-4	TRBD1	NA	CASSLAPGQGNIQYF
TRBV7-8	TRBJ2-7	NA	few	CASSFRLESSYEQYF
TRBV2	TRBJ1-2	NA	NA	CASSEQGGGYGYTF
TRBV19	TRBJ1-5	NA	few	CASRGYSNQPQHF
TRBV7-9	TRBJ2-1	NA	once	CASSLPVSYNEQFF